This is a list of T cell receptor beta chains from one sample in a study of shared clonotypes between healthy human individuals. The data were produced by immunoSEQ multiplex PCR, yet TCRdb's version contains in-frame clones alone and is incomplete. The table shows over a million clones, with around 78% occurring only once. The specimen sequenced was memory CD4+ T cells from PBMCs. The origin of the receptors is a young man in good health. Some clones in this sample may be carry-over from other donors' samples. Both conserved end residues are part of each CDR3. Each record gives: J gene, CDR3 length, V gene, D gene, clone size, CDR3 DNA, CDR3 protein. A D gene is named only where the DNA matches it firmly. A clone size is listed for some rows: how often the clone was seen (once, few, many), or a class if it is expanded.

TRBJ1-2 14 TRBV28 NA NA TGTGCCAGCAGTTTAGATCGCGGTAACTATGGCTACACCTTC CASSLDRGNYGYTF
TRBJ1-4 15 TRBV28 NA NA TGTGCCAGCAGTTTATATGGGGCAACTAATGAAAAACTGTTTTTT CASSLYGATNEKLFF
TRBJ2-2 14 TRBV19 TRBD2 NA TGTGCCAGTAGTATAGAATTAGCGGGAGGGGAGCTGTTTTTT CASSIELAGGELFF
TRBJ1-2 18 TRBV7-2 NA NA TGTGCCAGCAGCTTTTCTGGGGGGAGTGGTGGAACAAACTATGGCTACACCTTC CASSFSGGSGGTNYGYTF
TRBJ1-2 14 TRBV28 NA NA TGTGCCAGCAGCTACCTTGGGGGGCTGAATGGCTACACCTTC CASSYLGGLNGYTF
TRBJ2-7 12 TRBV7-9 TRBD1 NA TGTGCCAGCAGCTGGGACAGGGACGAGCAGTACTTC CASSWDRDEQYF
TRBJ2-3 16 TRBV7-3 TRBD2 NA TGTGCCAGCAGCTTAATGAGCGGGATAGCTGCAGATACGCAGTATTTT CASSLMSGIAADTQYF
TRBJ2-7 12 TRBV30 NA NA TGTGCCTGGAGCTCCCCCCCCTCTCAGCAGTACTTC CAWSSPPSQQYF
TRBJ2-4 16 TRBV5-1 NA NA TGCGCCAGCAGCTTGGGGGCAGGGCTGAGCAAAAACATTCAGTACTTC CASSLGAGLSKNIQYF
TRBJ1-3 17 TRBV11-2 NA NA TGTGCCAGCAGCTTAGAAGCGTATAGCAGCTCTGGAAACACCATATATTTT CASSLEAYSSSGNTIYF
TRBJ1-2 13 TRBV5-1 NA once TGCGCCAGCAGCTCCGACGGACTCTATGGCTACACCTTC CASSSDGLYGYTF
TRBJ1-5 13 TRBV6-1 NA few TGTGCCAGCAGTGACGGTTGGGATCAGCCCCAGCATTTT CASSDGWDQPQHF
TRBJ2-1 15 TRBV5-1 TRBD2 once TGCGCCAGCAGCTCGGAGGGACTAGGGGAGAAAGAGCAGTTCTTC CASSSEGLGEKEQFF
TRBJ1-1 15 TRBV2 NA few TGTGCCTCCCAACGCGGGACCTATCCCCCCGCTGAAGCTTTCTTT CASQRGTYPPAEAFF
TRBJ2-2 14 TRBV11-2 NA NA TGTGCCAGCAGCTTAAATTTCGACACCGGGGAGCTGTTTTTT CASSLNFDTGELFF
TRBJ1-5 13 TRBV27 NA NA TGTGCCAGCGCCCCAGGAATCGCTCAGCCCCAGCATTTT CASAPGIAQPQHF
TRBJ2-1 13 TRBV5-8 TRBD2 once TGTGCCAGCAGCAAGACTAGCGGGTATGAGCAGTTCTTC CASSKTSGYEQFF
TRBJ1-2 12 TRBV29-1 NA NA TGCAGCGTTGAATACCCCCCGGGGGGCTACACCTTC CSVEYPPGGYTF
TRBJ2-3 15 TRBV5-1 NA NA TGCGCCAGCAGCGGGTGGAGTGCAAGCACAGATACGCAGTATTTT CASSGWSASTDTQYF
TRBJ2-2 16 TRBV5-1 TRBD1 few TGCGCCAGCAGCTTGGTAGGGGGCTACGGCACCGGGGAGCTGTTTTTT CASSLVGGYGTGELFF
TRBJ2-7 15 TRBV7-3 NA NA TGTGCCAGCAGCTTTCGCGGGGGCGGTTCCTACGAGCAGTACTTC CASSFRGGGSYEQYF
TRBJ2-3 15 TRBV5-1 NA NA TGCGCCAGCAGCTTTATGGCCACTGGGGCAGATACGCAGTATTTT CASSFMATGADTQYF
TRBJ2-1 15 TRBV7-3 TRBD1 NA TGTGCCAGCAGCTTCGACAGGGCGTCCTACAATGAGCAGTTCTTC CASSFDRASYNEQFF
TRBJ1-2 16 TRBV11-2 NA NA TGTGCCAGCAGCCCGCACTCTAATCCAACTAACTATGGCTACACCTTC CASSPHSNPTNYGYTF
TRBJ2-3 15 TRBV5-1 NA NA TGCGCCAGCAGGTTGAGGGCCGGGAACACAGATACGCAGTATTTT CASRLRAGNTDTQYF
TRBJ2-7 14 TRBV6-1 TRBD1 NA TGTGCCAGCAGTCTCTTGGACAGGGGAGGCGAGCAGTACTTC CASSLLDRGGEQYF
TRBJ1-5 13 TRBV2 NA NA TGTGCCAGCAGCGTAGGAGGATATCAGCCCCAGCATTTT CASSVGGYQPQHF
TRBJ2-2 18 TRBV5-6 TRBD2 few TGTGCCAGCAGCTCCCGGGGACTAGCGGCACCGAGGTGGGGGGAGCTGTTTTTT CASSSRGLAAPRWGELFF
TRBJ1-2 15 TRBV28 TRBD1 NA TGTGCCAGCAGTTTGCCCCCGGGACAGGGACGTGGCTACACCTTC CASSLPPGQGRGYTF
TRBJ2-1 15 TRBV7-9 TRBD2 NA TGTGCCAGCAACATAAGGAATAGCGGGAGTAATGAGCAGTTCTTC CASNIRNSGSNEQFF
TRBJ2-5 15 TRBV5-4 NA NA TGTGCCAGCAGCTTGGCCGGAGGCAGGCAAGAGACCCAGTACTTC CASSLAGGRQETQYF
TRBJ1-3 13 TRBV18 NA NA TGTGCCAGCTCACCACTAGTAGGGGACACCATATATTTT CASSPLVGDTIYF
TRBJ2-1 15 TRBV5-1 TRBD1 NA TGCGCCAGCAGCTTAGCACAGGGGGCCTACAATGAGCAGTTCTTC CASSLAQGAYNEQFF
TRBJ1-3 13 TRBV7-8 NA NA TGTGCCAGCAGCTTAGGGGTGGGAAACACCATATATTTT CASSLGVGNTIYF
TRBJ2-3 15 TRBV28 TRBD2 NA TGTGCCAGCAGTTCTAGCGGGAGCGGCACAGATACGCAGTATTTT CASSSSGSGTDTQYF
TRBJ2-3 14 TRBV5-1 NA NA TGCGCCAGCAGCTTGGGCCTGGGCCCAGATACGCAGTATTTT CASSLGLGPDTQYF
TRBJ2-7 17 TRBV18 NA NA TGTGCCAGCTCACCTCTGTCTGGCGGGGGCGGTGGGAACGAGCAGTACTTC CASSPLSGGGGGNEQYF
TRBJ2-3 14 TRBV7-9 NA NA TGTGCCAGCAGCGCCCGGACAGTTTTAGATACGCAGTATTTT CASSARTVLDTQYF
TRBJ2-3 16 TRBV18 NA once TGTGCCAGCTCACCCCCTAGACAGGAGGGCACAGATACGCAGTATTTT CASSPPRQEGTDTQYF
TRBJ1-4 12 TRBV29-1 NA NA TGCAGCGGATATGCAACTAATGAAAAACTGTTTTTT CSGYATNEKLFF
TRBJ1-1 14 TRBV5-6 NA NA TGTGCCAGCAGCTTGGGGCCGAAGGACACTGAAGCTTTCTTT CASSLGPKDTEAFF
TRBJ2-7 14 TRBV2 TRBD2 NA TGTGCCAGCAGTGCAGCGGGAGGACCCTACGAGCAGTACTTC CASSAAGGPYEQYF
TRBJ1-1 14 TRBV4-1 NA few TGCGCCAGCAGCCAAGACCCAGTTAACACTGAAGCTTTCTTT CASSQDPVNTEAFF
TRBJ1-3 12 TRBV6-1 NA NA TGTGCCAGCAGTGTAACTGGAAACACCATATATTTT CASSVTGNTIYF
TRBJ2-2 15 TRBV5-1 TRBD2 once TGCGCCAGCAGCTTGGACGGGAGGCTCACCGGGGAGCTGTTTTTT CASSLDGRLTGELFF
TRBJ1-4 15 TRBV28 NA NA TGTGCCAGCAGGGCTGGACAAGCGATTAATGAAAAACTGTTTTTT CASRAGQAINEKLFF
TRBJ1-3 14 TRBV7-6 NA NA TGTGCCAGCAGTGAAGGAGTCCGTGGAAACACCATATATTTT CASSEGVRGNTIYF
TRBJ1-1 14 TRBV2 TRBD1 NA TGTGCCGGCAGTGAGGGGAGGGGGCTCACTGAAGCTTTCTTT CAGSEGRGLTEAFF
TRBJ2-3 15 TRBV6-5 NA NA TGTGGCGGCACCCACGGTCCAGGGGCTACAGATACGCAGTATTTT CGGTHGPGATDTQYF
TRBJ2-1 15 TRBV29-1 TRBD2 NA TGCAGCGTTTTCACGACTAGCGGGGGGTACAATGAGCAGTTCTTC CSVFTTSGGYNEQFF
TRBJ2-3 12 TRBV7-9 NA once TGTGCCAGCAGCTTCTTGTTGGATACGCAGTATTTT CASSFLLDTQYF
TRBJ1-4 15 TRBV10-2 NA NA TGCGCCAGCAGTGAGGTCAGGGGTGGGGGTGAAAAACTGTTTTTT CASSEVRGGGEKLFF